Following are 20 T cell receptor beta chains from one sample sequenced in a study of blood T cell repertoires in COVID-19. Some clones are missing from TCRdb's copy, which holds only in-frame ones; the method was immunoSEQ multiplex PCR. Among 100,000 or so clones, 88% were seen once, and the ten largest hold around 6.5%. Input material: peripheral blood. These receptors all come from a woman aged 55-70 years with acute or convalescent COVID-19.

The CDR3 reads CASSEREAGEGYTF. The CDR3 region has the DNA TGTGCCAGCAGTGAACGGGAGGCGGGGGAGGGCTACACCTTC. The chain couples TRBV2 to TRBJ1-2; D is perhaps TRBD1 (5 bases). With 2 bases removed from V and 8 bases from J, the gap between germline ends came to 15 bases. The germline V gene encodes CDR1 SNHLY and CDR2 FYNNEI. The CDR3 loop spans 14 amino acids.

The chain has TRBV15 and TRBJ2-3; 10 nucleotides agree with TRBD1. The J segment lost 2 bases and the V segment lost 9 bases, leaving 5 bases of the junction unmatched. In germline, CDR1 is LNHNV, CDR2 YYDKDF (reference sequence). The CDR3 runs to 14 residues. The CDR3 protein is CATRTGGNTDTQYF. CDR3 nucleotides: TGTGCCACGCGGACAGGGGGTAACACAGATACGCAGTATTTT.

In nucleotides, the CDR3 is TGTGCCAGCAGTTTTTCTATGGGAGATGAGCAGTTCTTC. Protein product: CASSFSMGDEQFF. The V gene is TRBV2, the J gene TRBJ2-1, with D perhaps matching TRBD2 (5 bases). CDR1 is SNHLY and CDR2 is FYNNEI in the germline V gene. V was pared by 5 bases and J by 8 bases, with 13 bases between. The CDR3 has 13 amino acids. Drawing the rest from reference TRBV2 and TRBJ2-1, the complete variable domain is EPEVTQTPSHQVTQMGQEVILRCVPISNHLYFYWYRQILGQKVEFLVSFYNNEISEKSEIFDDQFSVERPDGSNFTLKIRSTKLEDSAMYFCASSFSMGDEQFFGPGTRLTVL.

This chain uses TRBV6-5 with TRBJ1-1, with D possibly matching TRBD1 (5 bases). The CDR3 loop spans 13 amino acids. Germline V gene data show CDR1 as MNHEY and CDR2 as SVGAGI. Trimming removed 6 bases from V and 0 bases from J, with 8 bases in between. The CDR3 DNA reads as TGTGCCAGCAGGACAGTAATGAACACTGAAGCTTTCTTT. This gives the protein CASRTVMNTEAFF.

This clone was picked up one time. This chain connects TRBV28 to TRBJ2-1; TRBD2 might be the D (5 bases). The CDR3 extends over 13 amino acids. Germline CDR1 is MDHEN and CDR2 is SYDVKM. The V and J ends lost 8 bases and 0 bases respectively, with 8 bases between them. CDR3 nucleotide sequence: TGTGCCAGCGACCGGGACTCCTACAATGAGCAGTTCTTC. Translating gives CASDRDSYNEQFF.

The rearrangement links TRBV5-1 to TRBJ1-6, with 7 bases matching TRBD1. J was trimmed by 8 bases and V by 4 bases; bases with no gene match: 6. The CDR3 has 14 residues. The germline CDR1 and CDR2 sequences are SGHRS and YFSETQ. The CDR3 DNA reads TGCGCCAGCAGCGACGGACAGGCAGATTCACCCCTCCACTTT. Translated, it gives CASSDGQADSPLHF.

The chain is built from TRBV3-1 (or the pseudogene TRBV3-2) and TRBJ2-3; D gene ambiguous. V was clipped by 0 bases and J by 3 bases, with 13 bases between them. Germline CDR1 LGHDT, CDR2 YNNKEL (reference sequence). The CDR3 length is 16 residues. CDR3 amino acids: CASSQEVFLATDTQYF. CDR3 nucleotide sequence: TGTGCCAGCAGCCAAGAGGTGTTTTTAGCTACAGATACGCAGTATTTT.

V gene TRBV2 combines with J gene TRBJ1-5; D uncertain. Per germline, CDR1 SNHLY and CDR2 FYNNEI. V was trimmed by 1 base and J by 0 bases, leaving 7 bases between them. The CDR3 covers 15 residues. The CDR3 loop is CASSEVAASNQPQHF. The CDR3 nucleotides are TGTGCCAGCAGTGAAGTGGCGGCTAGCAATCAGCCCCAGCATTTT.

The chain links TRBV18 to TRBJ2-2; D is perhaps TRBD1 (6 bases). Germline V gene sequence: CDR1 KGHSH, CDR2 LQKENI. The CDR3 has 17 residues. Between the trimmed V and J ends, which lost 1 base and 1 base, there was a span of 13 bases. For the CDR3, the DNA is TGTGCCAGCTCACCACAAATACCGGGACAGAACACCGGGGAGCTGTTTTTT. Amino acids: CASSPQIPGQNTGELFF.

As for this clone: This sample includes further DNA sequences coding for the same CDR3. The CDR3 loop reads CASSLRTDYGYTF. CDR3 in DNA: TGCGCCAGCAGCCTCCGGACAGACTATGGCTACACCTTC. The genes are TRBV5-1 and TRBJ1-2, with D maybe TRBD1 (6 bases). The CDR3 is 13 amino acids. V gave up 4 bases and J gave up 3 bases, with 10 bases separating them. Germline assignment: CDR1 SGHRS and CDR2 YFSETQ.

The chain is built from TRBV5-4 and TRBJ1-4, with 8 bases fitting TRBD1. CDR1 SGHNT and CDR2 YYREEE come from the germline V gene (reference sequence). Germline trimming cut 4 bases from V and 4 bases from J; bases unmatched to any gene: 3. This CDR3 is 14 amino acids long. The CDR3 DNA reads as TGTGCCAGCAGCCCGGGACAGGATAATGAAAAACTGTTTTTT. This encodes CASSPGQDNEKLFF.

The V and J genes are TRBV12-3 or TRBV12-4 and TRBJ1-2; TRBD1 agrees at 8 bases. The CDR3 loop spans 13 amino acids. Trimming cost V 5 bases and J 7 bases; bases outside gene matches: 6. The CDR3 DNA reads as TGTGCCAGCAGTCCAGGGACAGGACCTGGCTACACCTTC. Residues: CASSPGTGPGYTF.

The chain combines TRBV7-2 with TRBJ1-1, with TRBD1 matching over 7 bases. Germline trimming cut 0 bases from V and 0 bases from J; bases unmatched to any gene: 13. Germline V gene data show CDR1 as SGHTA and CDR2 as FQGNSA. The CDR3 length is 19 residues. CDR3 DNA sequence: TGTGCCAGCAGCTTAGCCCACCCGACAGGGTTGGGCATGAACACTGAAGCTTTCTTT. It specifies CASSLAHPTGLGMNTEAFF.

The chain couples TRBV5-4 to TRBJ2-5; 7 positions match TRBD1. In germline, CDR1 is SGHNT, CDR2 YYREEE (reference sequence). J gave up 1 base and V 3 bases, and 3 bases lay outside the gene matches. CDR3 length equals 14 residues. The CDR3 region is CASSSGQAQETQYF. As DNA, the CDR3 is TGTGCCAGCAGCTCAGGACAGGCCCAAGAGACCCAGTACTTC.

This sequence joins TRBV4-1 and TRBJ2-5; perhaps TRBD2 as D (6 bases). Trimming cost V 1 base and J 1 base, with 10 bases left between them. Germline values: CDR1 MGHRA, CDR2 YSYEKL. The CDR3 is made up of 15 amino acids. The CDR3 coding sequence is TGCGCCAGCAGCCAAGCTCCGGGACTCCAAGAGACCCAGTACTTC. It translates to CASSQAPGLQETQYF.

This clone was seen only once. The chain recombines TRBV28 with TRBJ1-2, with 7 bases that match TRBD1. V shed 5 bases, J shed 2 bases, and the junction held 2 bases outside the gene matches. The CDR3 has 13 residues. Germline lookup yields CDR1 MDHEN and CDR2 SYDVKM. Written as DNA, the CDR3 is TGTGCCAGCAGTCAGGACAGGAACTATGGCTACACCTTC. It translates to CASSQDRNYGYTF.

For the CDR3, the DNA is TGTGCCAGCAGTTACGGGACAGGGGTCTCTCAGCCCCAGCATTTT. Its protein is CASSYGTGVSQPQHF. J is TRBJ1-5 and V is TRBV6-6; the match to TRBD1 covers 10 bases. This CDR3 is built from 15 residues. After removal of 2 bases from V and 6 bases from J, the junction contained 4 bases not matched to a gene. CDR1 MNHNY and CDR2 SVGAGI come from the germline V gene (reference sequence).

The V gene is TRBV3-1 (or the pseudogene TRBV3-2), the J gene TRBJ2-7; weak D call: TRBD2 (5 bases). The ends were cut back, 0 bases at V and 5 bases at J, with 14 bases in the middle. CDR1 and CDR2 from the germline V gene are LGHDT and YNNKEL (reference sequence). There are 15 residues in the CDR3. The CDR3 region is CASSQDPSRSHEQYF. The CDR3 DNA reads as TGTGCCAGCAGCCAAGATCCTAGCAGGAGTCACGAGCAGTACTTC.

This clone has a single count. The CDR3: CASSQDWRDEQFF. DNA of the CDR3: TGTGCCAGCAGCCAAGATTGGAGGGATGAGCAGTTCTTC. This chain joins TRBV3-1 (or the pseudogene TRBV3-2) and TRBJ2-1; a weak D match, TRBD2 (6 bases). This CDR3 spans 13 amino acids. The V and J ends lost 0 bases and 8 bases respectively, with 8 bases between them. Germline lookup yields CDR1 LGHDT and CDR2 YNNKEL (reference sequence).

The chain uses TRBV7-9 and TRBJ2-7; possibly TRBD1 for D (6 bases). This CDR3 contains 14 residues. V was cut by 5 bases and J by 2 bases, with 13 bases left in between. Per germline, CDR1 SEHNR and CDR2 FQNEAQ (reference sequence). For the CDR3, the DNA is TGTGCCAGCAGCCCGTCGGGACAACCCTACGAGCAGTACGTC. Translation: CASSPSGQPYEQYV.